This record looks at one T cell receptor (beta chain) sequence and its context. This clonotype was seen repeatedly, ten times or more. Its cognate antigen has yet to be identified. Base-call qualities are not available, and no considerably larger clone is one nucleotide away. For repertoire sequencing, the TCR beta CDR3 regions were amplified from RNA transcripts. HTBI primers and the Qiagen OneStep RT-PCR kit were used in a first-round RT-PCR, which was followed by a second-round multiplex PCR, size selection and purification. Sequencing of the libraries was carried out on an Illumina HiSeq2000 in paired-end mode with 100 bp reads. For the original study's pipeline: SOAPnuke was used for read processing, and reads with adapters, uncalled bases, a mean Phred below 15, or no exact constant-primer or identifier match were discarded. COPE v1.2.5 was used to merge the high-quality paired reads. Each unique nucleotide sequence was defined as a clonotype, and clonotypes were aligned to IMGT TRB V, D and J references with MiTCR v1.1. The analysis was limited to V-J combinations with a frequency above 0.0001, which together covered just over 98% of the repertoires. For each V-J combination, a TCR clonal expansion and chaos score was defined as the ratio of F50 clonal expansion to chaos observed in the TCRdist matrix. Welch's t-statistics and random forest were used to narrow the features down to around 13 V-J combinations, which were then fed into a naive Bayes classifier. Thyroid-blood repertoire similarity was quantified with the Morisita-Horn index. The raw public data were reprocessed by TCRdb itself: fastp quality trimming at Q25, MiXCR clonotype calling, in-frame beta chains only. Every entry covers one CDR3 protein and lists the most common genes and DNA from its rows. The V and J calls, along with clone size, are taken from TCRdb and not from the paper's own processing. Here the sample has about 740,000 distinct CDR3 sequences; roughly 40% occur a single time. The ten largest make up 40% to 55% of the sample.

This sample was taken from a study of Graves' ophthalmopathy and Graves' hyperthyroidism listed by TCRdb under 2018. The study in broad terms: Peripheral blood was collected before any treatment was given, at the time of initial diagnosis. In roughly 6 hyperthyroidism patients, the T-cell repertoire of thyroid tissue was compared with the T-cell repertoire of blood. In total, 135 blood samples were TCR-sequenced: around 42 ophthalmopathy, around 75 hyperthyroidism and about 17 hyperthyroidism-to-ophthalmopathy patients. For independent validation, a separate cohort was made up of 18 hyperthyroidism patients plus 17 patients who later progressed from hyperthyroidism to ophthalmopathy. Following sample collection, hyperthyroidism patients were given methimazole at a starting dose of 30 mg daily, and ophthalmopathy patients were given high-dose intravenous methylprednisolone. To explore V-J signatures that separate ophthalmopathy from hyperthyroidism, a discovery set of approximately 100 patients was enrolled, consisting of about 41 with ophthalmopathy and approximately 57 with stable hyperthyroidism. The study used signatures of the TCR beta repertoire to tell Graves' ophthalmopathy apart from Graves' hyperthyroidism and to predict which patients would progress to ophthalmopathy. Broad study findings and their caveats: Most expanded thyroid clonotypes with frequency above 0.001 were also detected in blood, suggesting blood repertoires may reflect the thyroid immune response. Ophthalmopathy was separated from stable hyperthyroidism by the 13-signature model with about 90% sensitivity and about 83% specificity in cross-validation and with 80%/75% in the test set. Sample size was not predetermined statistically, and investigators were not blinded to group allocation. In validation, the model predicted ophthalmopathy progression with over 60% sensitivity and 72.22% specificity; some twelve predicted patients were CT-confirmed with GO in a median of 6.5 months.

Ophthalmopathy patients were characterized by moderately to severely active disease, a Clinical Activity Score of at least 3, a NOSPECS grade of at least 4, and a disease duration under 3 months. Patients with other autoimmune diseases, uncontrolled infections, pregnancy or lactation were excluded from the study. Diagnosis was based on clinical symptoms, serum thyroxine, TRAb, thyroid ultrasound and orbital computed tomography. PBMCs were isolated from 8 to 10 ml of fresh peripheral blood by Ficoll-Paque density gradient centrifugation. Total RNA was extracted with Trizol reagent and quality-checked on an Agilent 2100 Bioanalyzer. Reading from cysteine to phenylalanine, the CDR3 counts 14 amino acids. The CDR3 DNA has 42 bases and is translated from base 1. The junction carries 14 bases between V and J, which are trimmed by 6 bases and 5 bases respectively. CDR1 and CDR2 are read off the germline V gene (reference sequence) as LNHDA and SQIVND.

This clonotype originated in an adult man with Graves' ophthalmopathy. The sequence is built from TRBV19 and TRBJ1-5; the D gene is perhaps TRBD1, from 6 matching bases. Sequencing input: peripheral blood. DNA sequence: TGTGCCAGTAGGAACAGGGATCCGGATCAGCCCCAGCATTTT. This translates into CASRNRDPDQPQHF. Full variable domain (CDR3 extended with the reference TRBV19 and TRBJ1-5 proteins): DGGITQSPKYLFRKEGQNVTLSCEQNLNHDAMYWYRQDPGQGLRLIYYSQIVNDFQKGDIAEGYSVSREKKESFPLTVTSAQKNPTAFYLCASRNRDPDQPQHFGDGTRLSIL.